A selection of T cell receptor beta chains follows, all from one sample in a study of cytomegalovirus exposure and HLA in healthy donors. TCRdb's copy holds only in-frame clones and misses some; the assay was immunoSEQ multiplex PCR. Of about 130,000 clones listed, roughly 89% are singletons. The sequencing sample was made of PBMCs. These receptors all stem from a woman younger than 35 in good health and CMV-seronegative. Each CDR3 is given with its conserved first and last residue. D genes are given only for firm matches. Clone size is given for some rows only: seen once, a few or many times, or a class if the clone is expanded.

DNA	CDR3	V	size	D	J
TGTGCCAGCTCCCGACTAGCAGAAGAGACCCAGTACTTC	CASSRLAEETQYF	TRBV18	NA	TRBD2	TRBJ2-5
TGTGCCAGCAGTGAGGGGACATATACGCAGTATTTT	CASSEGTYTQYF	TRBV2	NA	NA	TRBJ2-3
TGTGCCACCAGCAGAGAGTTCTCCCCCCGGGATACGCAGTATTTT	CATSREFSPRDTQYF	TRBV15	NA	NA	TRBJ2-3
TGCAGCGTGCGGACTAGCGGTATTTACGAGCAGTACTTC	CSVRTSGIYEQYF	TRBV29-1	NA	TRBD2	TRBJ2-7
TGTGCCAGCTACTTCGACAGGGGGAAATCCTTCACTGAAGCTTTCTTT	CASYFDRGKSFTEAFF	TRBV19	NA	TRBD1	TRBJ1-1
TGTGCCAGCTCAGGGGCTAGCGGGAGAGGCAATGAGCAGTTCTTC	CASSGASGRGNEQFF	TRBV28	NA	TRBD2	TRBJ2-1
TGCGCCAGCAGCCTAAGGGTCAGCGGGAGCCCCTACGAGCAGTACTTC	CASSLRVSGSPYEQYF	TRBV4-1	NA	TRBD2	TRBJ2-7
TGCAGCGTTGAAGGGACTGCGACAGGTGAAGCTTTCTTT	CSVEGTATGEAFF	TRBV29-1	NA	NA	TRBJ1-1
TGTGCCAGCAGTTTCCCCTCGGGGGGGGTTAACTATGGCTACACCTTC	CASSFPSGGVNYGYTF	TRBV28	NA	NA	TRBJ1-2
TGCAGCGTTGGTCGGGTCCTAGAGTTAGGTATAGGCAATGAGCAGTTCTTC	CSVGRVLELGIGNEQFF	TRBV29-1	NA	NA	TRBJ2-1
TGTGCCAGCAGCCCGGAGGGCGTGTTCGCTTTCTTT	CASSPEGVFAFF	TRBV11-2	NA	NA	TRBJ1-1
TGCGCCAGCAGCCAAGATTGGGCAGGGCTCAATGGCTACACCTTC	CASSQDWAGLNGYTF	TRBV4-1	NA	NA	TRBJ1-2
TGCGCCAGCAGCACCGGGACAGCCCACACCGGGGAGCTGTTTTTT	CASSTGTAHTGELFF	TRBV5-1	NA	TRBD1	TRBJ2-2
TGTGCCAGCAGCTCCACCGGGGAGGGTCGCACCTACGAGCAGTACTTC	CASSSTGEGRTYEQYF	TRBV11-3	NA	TRBD2	TRBJ2-7
TGCGCCAGCAGCCGAGGACTAGCGGGATCAGGAACCGGGGAGCTGTTTTTT	CASSRGLAGSGTGELFF	TRBV4-1	NA	TRBD2	TRBJ2-2
TGTGCCAGCAGCGTAGGGGGAGGGATGAACACTGAAGCTTTCTTT	CASSVGGGMNTEAFF	TRBV9	NA	NA	TRBJ1-1
TGTGCCAGTAGCTTTGACCCGACTAGCGGTTGGAACAATGAGCAGTTCTTC	CASSFDPTSGWNNEQFF	TRBV19	once	TRBD2	TRBJ2-1
TGCGCCAGCAGCTTTTCCATCCAGACAGGGAGTAGCGACGAGCAGTACTTC	CASSFSIQTGSSDEQYF	TRBV5-1	NA	TRBD1	TRBJ2-7
TGTGCCATCAGTGAGGGGAGGGGCGGTCAGCCCCAGCATTTT	CAISEGRGGQPQHF	TRBV10-3	NA	NA	TRBJ1-5
TGCGCCAGCAGCCAAGTTCCCGGGAGAGTGTTAGGTGAGCAGTTCTTC	CASSQVPGRVLGEQFF	TRBV4-1	NA	NA	TRBJ2-1
TGTGCCAGCAGCTGGGGACAGGGAGGTCAGCCCCAGCATTTT	CASSWGQGGQPQHF	TRBV5-6	NA	TRBD1	TRBJ1-5
TGTGCCAGCAGCTTAGGAGCAGGGCAAGAGCAGTACTTC	CASSLGAGQEQYF	TRBV13	NA	NA	TRBJ2-7
TGCGCCAGCAGCCTCGGAGACGAGCAGTACTTC	CASSLGDEQYF	TRBV4-1	NA	NA	TRBJ2-7
TGTGCCAGCAGTGATACGGGAGGGCCATCCTACAATGAGCAGTTCTTC	CASSDTGGPSYNEQFF	TRBV25-1	NA	TRBD2	TRBJ2-1
TGTGCCAGCAGCAAAGGCCGGGGGGAGCAGTTCTTC	CASSKGRGEQFF	TRBV21-1	NA	NA	TRBJ2-1
TGTGCCAGCAGCGTAGCTAGTTTTGAGACCCAGTACTTC	CASSVASFETQYF	TRBV9	NA	NA	TRBJ2-5
TGTGCCAGCAGTTTATCCGGGACATTTGACGAGCAGTACTTC	CASSLSGTFDEQYF	TRBV28	NA	NA	TRBJ2-7
TGTGCCAGCAGTGCCCGGGCTAGCGGGCCTCAAGAGACCCAGTACTTC	CASSARASGPQETQYF	TRBV6-6	NA	TRBD2	TRBJ2-5
TGTGCCACCAGCAGAGTCTGGACAGGCCTCGGGGATACTGAAGCTTTCTTT	CATSRVWTGLGDTEAFF	TRBV15	NA	TRBD1	TRBJ1-1
TGTGCCAGCAGCCGTCGGCTAGCGGGATTTCACGAGCAGTACTTC	CASSRRLAGFHEQYF	TRBV6-4	NA	TRBD2	TRBJ2-7
TGTGCCACCAGCAGAGGAGTCGGGGGGAGTCAGAGGGAGCAGTACTTC	CATSRGVGGSQREQYF	TRBV15	once	TRBD2	TRBJ2-7
TGTGCCAGCAGCCTGAACACCGGGGAGCTGTTTTTT	CASSLNTGELFF	TRBV11-2	NA	NA	TRBJ2-2